Listed below are T cell receptor beta chains from one sample, sequenced in a study of cytomegalovirus exposure and HLA in healthy donors. Repertoires were generated with immunoSEQ multiplex PCR, while TCRdb's copy carries only in-frame clones and drops some. The repertoire holds 95,000 or so clones, with about 77% as singletons. Source material: PBMCs. These receptors were taken from a woman aged 40 to 50 in good health and CMV-seronegative. Both conserved end residues are part of each CDR3. A D gene is named only where the DNA matches it firmly. Rows give clone size only sometimes, using once, few, many, or a class for an expanded clone.

V gene	D gene	J gene	clone size	CDR3 DNA	CDR3 protein
TRBV9	NA	TRBJ1-2	once	TGTGCCAGCAGCGTAGCTGTCAGGGATGGCTACACCTTC	CASSVAVRDGYTF
TRBV14	NA	TRBJ2-5	NA	TGTGCCAGCAGCCAAGGATTCGGGGTTGCGTTCGAGACCCAGTACTTC	CASSQGFGVAFETQYF
TRBV9	NA	TRBJ1-1	NA	TGTGCCAGCAGCGCTACAGGTCTCAACACTGAAGCTTTCTTT	CASSATGLNTEAFF
TRBV2	NA	TRBJ2-1	NA	TGTGCCAGCAGTGAAACAATCGGGACTCGCAATGAGCAGTTCTTC	CASSETIGTRNEQFF
TRBV27	TRBD1	TRBJ2-2	NA	TGTGCCAGCAGGGAGACAGGGACGAGCACCGGGGAGCTGTTTTTT	CASRETGTSTGELFF
TRBV5-6	TRBD2	TRBJ2-7	NA	TGTGCCAGCAGCTTGCTAAGAAAGCGGGGGGCAAAGTTCTCCTACGAGCAGTACTTC	CASSLLRKRGAKFSYEQYF
TRBV5-1	TRBD1	TRBJ1-4	NA	TGCGCCAGCAGCGCCCGAAGGACAGGGAGAAATGAAAAACTGTTTTTT	CASSARRTGRNEKLFF
TRBV4-3	NA	TRBJ2-1	NA	TGCGCCAGCAGCCAAGTTCTCGGAGATTACAATGAGCAGTTCTTC	CASSQVLGDYNEQFF
TRBV2	NA	TRBJ1-4	NA	TGTGCCAGCAGTGAAGCTGCGCCGCTACTTGGAAAACTGTTTTTT	CASSEAAPLLGKLFF
TRBV7-2	NA	TRBJ1-1	NA	TGTGCCAGCAGCTTAAAAGGCGGTGAGACCGAAGCTTTCTTT	CASSLKGGETEAFF
TRBV4-1	TRBD2	TRBJ2-5	NA	TGCGCCAGCCGAGGACTAGCGGGGTTGTCGGAGACCCAGTACTTC	CASRGLAGLSETQYF
TRBV29-1	TRBD1	TRBJ2-7	NA	TGCAGCGTCCGACAGGGGGCGAATGAGCAGTACTTC	CSVRQGANEQYF
TRBV29-1	NA	TRBJ2-5	NA	TGCAGCGTTGAAGGAGTTACCGATCGGACCCAGTACTTC	CSVEGVTDRTQYF
TRBV10-2	TRBD2	TRBJ2-1	few	TGCGCCAGCAGCCCGGAACTAGCGGGGGGAGGAAATGAGCAGTTCTTC	CASSPELAGGGNEQFF
TRBV7-6	NA	TRBJ2-7	NA	TGTGCCAGCAGCTTAGGGAGTTCGGGCGAGCAGTACTTC	CASSLGSSGEQYF
TRBV5-5	TRBD1	TRBJ2-7	NA	TGTGCCAGCAGCTTCCGGCCGAGGACAGGAAAACTCTACGAGCAGTACTTC	CASSFRPRTGKLYEQYF
TRBV5-4	TRBD2	TRBJ2-1	NA	TGTGCCAGCAGCCAAACTCTAGCGGGGGGTTACAATGAGCAGTTCTTC	CASSQTLAGGYNEQFF
TRBV9	TRBD2	TRBJ2-5	NA	TGTGCCAGCAGCCAGATGGGACTAGCGGTGTCCCAAGAGACCCAGTACTTC	CASSQMGLAVSQETQYF
TRBV7-9	NA	TRBJ1-6	NA	TGTGCCAGCAGCTTAGCGGCGGCGACGGTTAATTCACCCCTCCACTTT	CASSLAAATVNSPLHF
TRBV5-1	NA	TRBJ1-1	NA	TGCGCCAGCAGCTTGTTCGGGGGGGACACTGAAGCTTTCTTT	CASSLFGGDTEAFF
TRBV7-2	NA	TRBJ1-4	NA	TGTGCCAGCAGCCTACAGGGTTTGACTAATGAAAAACTGTTTTTT	CASSLQGLTNEKLFF
TRBV4-3	TRBD1	TRBJ2-1	NA	TGCGCCAGCAGCCAAGCAGGGGGATTTAGCTCCTACAATGAGCAGTTCTTC	CASSQAGGFSSYNEQFF
TRBV19	TRBD1	TRBJ1-6	NA	TGTGCCAGTAGTCGGGACAGCTTGGGGAGCTCCTATAATTCACCCCTCCACTTT	CASSRDSLGSSYNSPLHF
TRBV19	NA	TRBJ2-1	NA	TGTGCCCAAGGCAAAAGCGGAAGCAATGAGCAGTTCTTC	CAQGKSGSNEQFF
TRBV21-1	NA	TRBJ2-2	NA	TGTGCCAGCAGCAAGGAGGGACTAGCGGGGGTGCACACCGGGGAGCTGTTTTTT	CASSKEGLAGVHTGELFF
TRBV10-3	TRBD1	TRBJ2-7	NA	TGTGCCATCAGTGTTCGGGACAGGGCCTACGAGCAGTACTTC	CAISVRDRAYEQYF
TRBV7-3	TRBD1	TRBJ1-1	NA	TGTGCCAGCAGCTTCGACAGGGTTGGAACTGAAGCTTTCTTT	CASSFDRVGTEAFF
TRBV7-9	NA	TRBJ1-4	NA	TGTGCCAGCAGCTACAGGGTGGAGAATGAAAAACTGTTTTTT	CASSYRVENEKLFF
TRBV5-6	TRBD1	TRBJ1-4	few	TGTGCCAGCAGCTTGGATTTAAACCGGGACAGGGTAGCCGAAAAACTGTTTTTT	CASSLDLNRDRVAEKLFF
TRBV7-8	NA	TRBJ1-6	NA	TGTGCCAGCAGCCAACCCAGCGCAGGGGCAAATTCACCCCTCCACTTT	CASSQPSAGANSPLHF
TRBV30	TRBD1	TRBJ2-2	NA	TGTGCCTGGAGCCGACAGGGGGACGGGGAGCTGTTTTTT	CAWSRQGDGELFF
TRBV19	NA	TRBJ1-1	NA	TGTGCCAGTAGTCAAAGGACACAGAACACTGAAGCTTTCTTT	CASSQRTQNTEAFF
TRBV7-2	TRBD1	TRBJ1-4	NA	TGTGCCAGCAGCTTGGGGCAGAGACAGGGGGCTGGACTGTTTTTT	CASSLGQRQGAGLFF
TRBV4-3	NA	TRBJ2-7	few	TGCGCCAGCAGCCAAGATCTGGGCCTCTCCTACGAGCAGTACTTC	CASSQDLGLSYEQYF
TRBV7-9	NA	TRBJ1-4	NA	TGTGCCAGCAGCTTAGTGGGACAACTTAATGAAAAACTGTTTTTT	CASSLVGQLNEKLFF
TRBV19	NA	TRBJ1-5	NA	TGTGCCAGTAGTCCCGGACAGTTCCTCAATCAGCCCCAGCATTTT	CASSPGQFLNQPQHF